These T cell receptor beta chains were read from a single sample in a study of T-cell memory formation after mild COVID-19. MiXCR, applied by TCRdb to the 5' RACE reads, yields one record per CDR3 protein. Found here are 350,000 to 450,000 distinct CDR3 sequences, around 24% of them singletons; the top ten hold around 9.5%. The sample was PBMCs or a T cell subset sorted from them (not recorded which). The source of these receptors is an adult woman who had mild COVID-19 (a few samples of this study predate the infection). Cell type and time point are not known. Each CDR3 is given with its conserved first and last residue. A D gene is named only where the DNA matches it firmly. Some rows mark clone size as missing; the rest say once, few, many or name a class of expanded clone.

-	-	TRBV29-1	TRBJ1-4	TGCAGCGTTGGGGGGGCAAGAGGTGCAACTAATGAAAAACTGTTTTTT	CSVGGARGATNEKLFF
-	-	TRBV20-1	TRBJ2-6	TGCAGTGCTAGCCGTGGCTCTGGGGCCAACGTCCTGACTTTC	CSASRGSGANVLTF
-	-	TRBV2	TRBJ2-7	TGTGCCAGCAGTGCCTCGTACAGCAGCTCCTACGAGCAGTACTTC	CASSASYSSSYEQYF
-	-	TRBV9	TRBJ2-1	TGTGCCAGCAGCGTTGGCCTAGGAGGTGGTGAGCAGTTCTTC	CASSVGLGGGEQFF
few	-	TRBV5-4	TRBJ2-5	TGTGCCAGCAGCTCCAAAGCGGAAGAAGAGACCCAGTACTTC	CASSSKAEEETQYF
few	-	TRBV7-2	TRBJ2-7	TGTGCCAGCAGCTCCGGCCAGATTTACGAGCAGTACTTC	CASSSGQIYEQYF
-	TRBD2	TRBV7-6	TRBJ2-2	TGTGCCAGCAGCCCTGCGGGAGGCGCGAACACCGGGGAGCTGTTTTTT	CASSPAGGANTGELFF
few	TRBD1	TRBV6-1	TRBJ2-7	TGTGCCAGCAGTGAAGGGGACAGCTACGAGCAGTACTTC	CASSEGDSYEQYF
-	TRBD2	TRBV19	TRBJ2-1	TGTGCCAGTACCACACTAGCGGGGGGCTCCTACAATGAGCAGTTCTTC	CASTTLAGGSYNEQFF
-	TRBD1	TRBV12-3/TRBV12-4	TRBJ2-1	TGTGCCAGCAGTCGCGACAGGGGAGGCTACAATGAGCAGTTCTTC	CASSRDRGGYNEQFF
few	TRBD2	TRBV2	TRBJ2-1	TGTGCCAGCAGTGAAAGACTAGCGGGGGATTTCACCACCGGTGAGCAGTTCTTC	CASSERLAGDFTTGEQFF
-	-	TRBV6-1	TRBJ1-2	TGTGCCAGCAAAGTTTTTGGAGACTATGGCTACACCTTC	CASKVFGDYGYTF
once	-	TRBV21-1	TRBJ2-7	TGTGCCAGCAGCAAAGCGGGGAAGAGTAAGGACGCCTACGAGCAGTACTTC	CASSKAGKSKDAYEQYF
many	TRBD2	TRBV4-3	TRBJ2-7	TGCGCCAGCAGCCGAGGACTAGCGGGAGGCTTGAGCTCCTACGAGCAGTACTTC	CASSRGLAGGLSSYEQYF
-	TRBD2	TRBV4-1	TRBJ2-3	TGCGCCAGCAGCCATGTAGCGGGGGGATCAGATACGCAGTATTTT	CASSHVAGGSDTQYF
few	TRBD1	TRBV9	TRBJ1-5	TGTGCCAGCAGCGAGCCGGACAGGGTCTCTAAACATCAGCCCCAGCATTTT	CASSEPDRVSKHQPQHF
few	TRBD2	TRBV29-1	TRBJ2-7	TGCAGCGTTGCCAACCCTCTAGCGGGAGTAGGGTACGAGCAGTACTTC	CSVANPLAGVGYEQYF
-	-	TRBV19	TRBJ2-1	TGTCCAGGGAGTCTCTACAATGAGCAGTTCTTC	CPGSLYNEQFF
few	TRBD1	TRBV7-2	TRBJ1-1	TGTGCCAGCAGGGGACAGGGGTCCACTGAAGCTTTCTTT	CASRGQGSTEAFF
-	TRBD2	TRBV5-1	TRBJ2-3	TGCGCCAGCAGCTGGACTAGCGGGGCGCAGTATTTT	CASSWTSGAQYF
-	-	TRBV5-1	TRBJ2-7	TGCGCCAGCAGCTTGGTAGGTGGTCGGGGGCCCTATACCTACGAGCAGTACTTC	CASSLVGGRGPYTYEQYF
-	TRBD1	TRBV29-1	TRBJ1-2	TGCAGCGCCCAGGGGGGGGAGGACTATGGCTACACCTTC	CSAQGGEDYGYTF
-	-	TRBV7-6	TRBJ1-2	TGTGCCAGCAGCCCGGGACGTTCGGGGCATGGCTACACCTTC	CASSPGRSGHGYTF
-	-	TRBV10-3	TRBJ2-5	TGTGCCTCAGCGACCGAAGAGACCCAGTACTTC	CASATEETQYF
few	-	TRBV7-9	TRBJ2-1	TGTGCCAGCAGCTTCGGGGTGAATGAGCAGTTCTTC	CASSFGVNEQFF
-	TRBD2	TRBV29-1	TRBJ2-3	TGCAGCGTTGGGGGACTAGCGGGGGATACGCAGTATTTT	CSVGGLAGDTQYF
few	-	TRBV5-6	TRBJ2-3	TGTGCCAGCAGCTTGGCAGCCCTCTACACGGATACGCAGTATTTT	CASSLAALYTDTQYF
-	TRBD2	TRBV11-2	TRBJ2-1	TGTGCCAGCAGTTTAGTAGGACTAGCGGGGTTTGGGACTTACAATGAGCAGTTCTTC	CASSLVGLAGFGTYNEQFF
-	-	TRBV29-1	TRBJ2-7	TGCAGCACCCTGGGGGACGAGCAGTACTTC	CSTLGDEQYF
few	-	TRBV7-9	TRBJ1-1	TGTGCCAGCAGCTTATACAGGACCACTGAAGCTTTCTTT	CASSLYRTTEAFF
few	-	TRBV18	TRBJ2-2	TGTGCCAGCTCACCATCTTTAAGCACAGGGAGCTACACCGGGGAGCTGTTTTTT	CASSPSLSTGSYTGELFF
-	-	TRBV30	TRBJ1-1	TGTGCCGCCTCAGGGGCCCCTTCCTTT	CAASGAPSF
-	TRBD2	TRBV20-1	TRBJ2-5	TGCAGTGCTAGATGGCCCGGGACTAAACAAGAGACCCAGTACTTC	CSARWPGTKQETQYF
few	TRBD1	TRBV27	TRBJ2-3	TGTGCCAGCAGTCCCGACAGGGTTCTGGCAGATACGCAGTATTTT	CASSPDRVLADTQYF
-	-	TRBV15	TRBJ1-5	TGTGCCACCAGCAGAGACCCCGGGTCGGGCAATCAGCCCCAGCATTTT	CATSRDPGSGNQPQHF
-	TRBD1	TRBV5-1	TRBJ2-1	TGCGCCAGCAGCCTCACGATGACAGGGGGCGTTGTGGGTGAGCAGTTCTTC	CASSLTMTGGVVGEQFF
-	TRBD2	TRBV4-1	TRBJ2-3	TGCGCCAGCAGCCAAGAACCGGGGGGTGGAGATACGCAGTATTTT	CASSQEPGGGDTQYF
-	TRBD1	TRBV11-2	TRBJ2-7	TGTGCCAGCAGCCGGAACAACCCCCGACAGGGGGCTTTATTGGACGAGCAGTACTTC	CASSRNNPRQGALLDEQYF
few	TRBD2	TRBV6-5	TRBJ2-1	TGTGCCAGCAGGGTGATAGCGGGGCCTTACAATGAGCAGTTCTTC	CASRVIAGPYNEQFF
few	-	TRBV3-1	TRBJ2-1	TGTGCCAGCAGCCAAGACGGTGTAGCCGGTGAGCAGTTCTTC	CASSQDGVAGEQFF
many	-	TRBV7-2	TRBJ2-5	TGTGCCAGCAGCTTAAGGGGGAATCAAGAGACCCAGTACTTC	CASSLRGNQETQYF
-	TRBD1	TRBV12-3/TRBV12-4	TRBJ1-2	TGTGCCAGCAGGAAACAGGGGGCGCGTAACTATGGCTACACCTTC	CASRKQGARNYGYTF
once	TRBD2	TRBV2	TRBJ2-7	TGTGCCAGCATAGCGGGGGGACCTCCCGGAGAGCAGTACTTC	CASIAGGPPGEQYF
few	-	TRBV20-1	TRBJ1-2	TGCAGTGCCCAAATAAGCAGGGAAACGGGCTATGGCTACACCTTC	CSAQISRETGYGYTF
-	-	TRBV9	TRBJ2-3	TGTGCCAGCAGCGTAGGGGTGTTTGCAGATACGCAGTATTTT	CASSVGVFADTQYF
few	TRBD1	TRBV20-1	TRBJ2-7	TGCAGTGCTAGAGCCTCCCCGGGACAGGGTACTTCCTACGAGCAGTACTTC	CSARASPGQGTSYEQYF
many	-	TRBV7-6	TRBJ2-3	TGTGCCAGCAGCTTAGCCAGCACAGATACGCAGTATTTT	CASSLASTDTQYF
-	-	TRBV6-5	TRBJ1-1	TGTGCCAGCAAAGGGACATCGAACACTGAAGCTTTCTTT	CASKGTSNTEAFF
-	-	TRBV20-1	TRBJ1-2	TGCAGTGCGACAGAGACAGGATACTCTAACTATGGCTACACCTTC	CSATETGYSNYGYTF
-	TRBD2	TRBV5-4	TRBJ2-1	TGTGCCAGCAGCCCGATAAGCGGGGGGGCTGTTGAACAGTTCTTC	CASSPISGGAVEQFF
-	TRBD2	TRBV27	TRBJ2-3	TGTGCCAGCAGTAGATGGACTAGCGGGAGTTCTAGCACAGATACGCAGTATTTT	CASSRWTSGSSSTDTQYF
-	TRBD1	TRBV20-1	TRBJ1-5	TGCAGTGCATGGACAGGAAGCAATCAGCCCCAGCATTTT	CSAWTGSNQPQHF
-	-	TRBV20-1	TRBJ2-7	TGCAGTGCTAGTGTCGAGGGCTACGAGCAGTACTTC	CSASVEGYEQYF
-	-	TRBV11-2	TRBJ2-7	TGTGCCAGCCATACAGGGAGCTCCTACGAGCAGTACTTC	CASHTGSSYEQYF
-	-	TRBV2	TRBJ1-1	TGTGCCAGCAGTGCTCCAGGGCAAGACACTGAAGCTTTCTTT	CASSAPGQDTEAFF
-	-	TRBV6-1	TRBJ1-6	TGTGCCAGCAGTGTGGACAATTCACCCCTCCACTTT	CASSVDNSPLHF
-	TRBD1	TRBV2	TRBJ2-7	TGTGCCGGAAGGACAGGGGATCCCTACGAGCAGTACTTC	CAGRTGDPYEQYF
-	-	TRBV28	TRBJ2-7	TGTGCCAGCAGACCGGACGGTGCTACCTACGAGCAGTACTTC	CASRPDGATYEQYF